The T cell receptor (beta chain) under discussion was sequenced for a study of blood T cell repertoires in COVID-19. Study as a whole: Collection of acute and convalescent COVID-19 samples took place in the United States, Italy and Spain. The cDNA or gDNA used as material had been derived from T cells, B-cell-depleted T cells, or PBMCs.

Authors' processing steps: Reference gene primers were amplified, and this amplification served to estimate nucleated cell counts. Libraries were prepared by immunoSEQ multiplex PCR; TCRdb keeps only in-frame clonotypes and omits some of them. For V, J and clone size, that table is used; D and trimming come from the DNA. The sample yields over 250,000 clones, approximately 87% seen once. Trimming at V came to 5 bases and at J to 2 bases, leaving 3 bases not matched to a gene. The CDR3 contains 14 residues. Germline V lookup: CDR1 SNHLY, CDR2 FYNNEI. V is TRBV2 and J is TRBJ1-3, with TRBD1 matching over 7 bases. The specimen sequenced was peripheral blood. The TCR originated in a woman aged 50 to 65 with acute or convalescent COVID-19. The CDR3 reads CASSYDRAGNTIYF. In DNA, the CDR3 is TGTGCCAGCAGTTACGACAGGGCTGGAAACACCATATATTTT.